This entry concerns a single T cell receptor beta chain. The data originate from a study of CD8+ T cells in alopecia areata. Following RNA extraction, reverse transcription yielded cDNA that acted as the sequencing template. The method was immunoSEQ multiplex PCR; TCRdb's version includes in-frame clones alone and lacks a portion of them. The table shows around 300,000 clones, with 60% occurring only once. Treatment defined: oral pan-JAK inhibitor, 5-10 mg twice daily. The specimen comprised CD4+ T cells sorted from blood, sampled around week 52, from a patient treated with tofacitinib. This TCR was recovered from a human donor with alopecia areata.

The CDR3 is CAWSSTHLRGAITNYGYTF. CDR3 nucleotide sequence: TGTGCCTGGAGTTCGACCCACCTGAGGGGGGCTATTACTAACTATGGCTACACCTTC. The J gene is TRBJ1-2, the V gene TRBV30, with a tentative D call TRBD1 (6 bases). CDR1 is GTSNPN and CDR2 is SVGIG in the germline V gene (reference sequence). The CDR3 sequence is 19 residues long. V dropped 2 bases and J dropped 0 bases, with 25 bases sitting between them.